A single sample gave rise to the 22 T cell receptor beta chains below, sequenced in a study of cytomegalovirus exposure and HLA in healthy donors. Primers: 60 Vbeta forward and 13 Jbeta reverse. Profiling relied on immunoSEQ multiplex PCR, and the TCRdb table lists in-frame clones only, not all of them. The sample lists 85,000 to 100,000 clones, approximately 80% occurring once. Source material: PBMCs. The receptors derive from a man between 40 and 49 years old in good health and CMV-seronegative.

The CDR3: CASSLRGTGNSPLHF. The CDR3 DNA sequence: TGTGCCAGCAGTTTACGCGGGACAGGGAATTCACCCCTCCACTTT. The V and J genes are TRBV28 and TRBJ1-6; 9 bases fit TRBD1. The CDR3 length is 15 residues. V shed 2 bases and J 7 bases; nucleotides not matched to a gene: 3. Germline CDR1 and CDR2: MDHEN and SYDVKM.

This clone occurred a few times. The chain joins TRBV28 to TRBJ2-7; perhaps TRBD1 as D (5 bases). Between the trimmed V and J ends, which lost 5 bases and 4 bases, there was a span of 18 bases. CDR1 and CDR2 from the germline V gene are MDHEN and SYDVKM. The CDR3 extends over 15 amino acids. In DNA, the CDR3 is TGTGCCAGCAGTCCCCTTTCAGCAGGGAAATACGAGCAGTACTTC. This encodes CASSPLSAGKYEQYF. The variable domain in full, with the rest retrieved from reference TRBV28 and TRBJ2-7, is DVKVTQSSRYLVKRTGEKVFLECVQDMDHENMFWYRQDPGLGLRLIYFSYDVKMKEKGDIPEGYSVSREKKERFSLILESASTNQTSMYLCASSPLSAGKYEQYFGPGTRLTVT.

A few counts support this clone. CDR3 DNA sequence: TGCAGTGTGGTAGTTGGCACTGAAGCTTTCTTT. It yields the protein CSVVVGTEAFF. V is TRBV20-1 and J is TRBJ1-1; D is ambiguous. The V gene's germline CDR1 is DFQATT and CDR2 SNEGSKA (reference sequence). V lost 7 bases and J 4 bases, leaving 10 bases between the germline ends. The CDR3 has 11 residues.

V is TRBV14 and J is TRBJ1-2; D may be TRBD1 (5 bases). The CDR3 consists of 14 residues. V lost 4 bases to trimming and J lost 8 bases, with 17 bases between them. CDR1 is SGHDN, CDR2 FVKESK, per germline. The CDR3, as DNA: TGTGCCAGCAGCCGAGAGTTGGGGGGAAAAGGCTACACCTTC. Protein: CASSRELGGKGYTF.

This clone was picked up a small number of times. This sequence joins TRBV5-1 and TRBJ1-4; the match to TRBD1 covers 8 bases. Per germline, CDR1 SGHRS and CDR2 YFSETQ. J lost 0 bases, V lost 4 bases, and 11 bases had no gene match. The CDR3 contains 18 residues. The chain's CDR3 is CASSRGNRGITTNEKLFF. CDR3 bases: TGCGCCAGCAGCCGGGGGAACAGGGGGATAACAACTAATGAAAAACTGTTTTTT.

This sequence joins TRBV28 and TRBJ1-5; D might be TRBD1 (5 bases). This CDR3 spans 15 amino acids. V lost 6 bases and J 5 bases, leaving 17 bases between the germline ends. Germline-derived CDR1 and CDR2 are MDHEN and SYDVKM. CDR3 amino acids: CASSSAVRGYQPQHF. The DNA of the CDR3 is TGTGCCAGCAGCTCCGCCGTTCGGGGGTATCAGCCCCAGCATTTT.

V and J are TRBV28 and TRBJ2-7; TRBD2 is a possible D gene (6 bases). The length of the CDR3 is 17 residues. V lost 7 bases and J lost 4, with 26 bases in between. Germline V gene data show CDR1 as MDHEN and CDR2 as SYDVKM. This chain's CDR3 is CASTSSGGNIWSYEQYF. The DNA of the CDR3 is TGTGCCAGCACCTCGAGTGGCGGGAACATCTGGTCGTACGAGCAGTACTTC.

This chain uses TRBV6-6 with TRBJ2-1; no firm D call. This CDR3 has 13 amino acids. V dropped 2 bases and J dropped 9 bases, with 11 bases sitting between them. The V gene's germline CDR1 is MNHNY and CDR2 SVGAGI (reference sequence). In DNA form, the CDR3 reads TGTGCCAGCAGTTACGGGCTACTCGTTGAGCAGTTCTTC. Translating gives CASSYGLLVEQFF.

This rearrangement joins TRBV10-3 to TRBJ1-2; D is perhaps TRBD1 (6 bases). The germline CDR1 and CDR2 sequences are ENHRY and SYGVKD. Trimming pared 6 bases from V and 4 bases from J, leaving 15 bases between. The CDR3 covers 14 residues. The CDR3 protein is CAIRRDTEGYGYTF. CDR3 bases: TGTGCCATCAGAAGGGACACCGAGGGCTATGGCTACACCTTC.

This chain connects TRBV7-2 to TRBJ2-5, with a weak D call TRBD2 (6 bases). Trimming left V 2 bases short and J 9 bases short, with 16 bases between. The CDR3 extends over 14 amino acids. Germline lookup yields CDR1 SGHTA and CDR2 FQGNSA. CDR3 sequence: CASSLTDSPGAQYF. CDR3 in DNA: TGTGCCAGCAGCTTAACAGACTCCCCGGGGGCCCAGTACTTC.

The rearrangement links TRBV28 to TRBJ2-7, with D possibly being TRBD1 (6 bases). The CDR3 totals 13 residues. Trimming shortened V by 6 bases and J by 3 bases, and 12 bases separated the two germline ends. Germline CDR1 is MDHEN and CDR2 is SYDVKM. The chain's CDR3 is CASRGTTNYEQYF. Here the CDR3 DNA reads TGTGCCAGCAGGGGGACAACAAACTACGAGCAGTACTTC.

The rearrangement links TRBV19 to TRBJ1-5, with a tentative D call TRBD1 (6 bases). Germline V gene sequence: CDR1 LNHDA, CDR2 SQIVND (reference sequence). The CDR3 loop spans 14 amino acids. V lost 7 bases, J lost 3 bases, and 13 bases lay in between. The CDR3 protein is CASKGRDTNQPQHF. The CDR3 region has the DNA TGTGCCAGTAAGGGGAGGGACACCAATCAGCCCCAGCATTTT.

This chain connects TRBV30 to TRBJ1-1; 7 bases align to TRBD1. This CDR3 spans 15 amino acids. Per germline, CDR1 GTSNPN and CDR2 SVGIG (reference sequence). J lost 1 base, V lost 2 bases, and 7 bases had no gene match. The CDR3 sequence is CAWSTPDRQNTEAFF. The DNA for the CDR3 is TGTGCCTGGAGTACCCCGGACAGGCAGAACACTGAAGCTTTCTTT.

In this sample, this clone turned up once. The CDR3 protein is CASSDSPGQGLYEQYF. As DNA, the CDR3 is TGTGCCAGCAGTGACTCCCCCGGACAGGGGTTGTACGAGCAGTACTTC. The chain recombines TRBV6-4 with TRBJ2-7; 9 nucleotides agree with TRBD1. Germline-derived CDR1 and CDR2 are MRHNA and SNTAGT. CDR3 length equals 16 residues. The V and J ends lost 0 bases and 4 bases, in that order; junction bases with no gene match: 7.

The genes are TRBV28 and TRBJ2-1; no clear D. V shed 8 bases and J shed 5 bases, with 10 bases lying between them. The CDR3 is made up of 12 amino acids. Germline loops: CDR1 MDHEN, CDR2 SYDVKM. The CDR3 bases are TGTGCCAGCCGAAACGGTCACAATGAGCAGTTCTTC. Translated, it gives CASRNGHNEQFF.

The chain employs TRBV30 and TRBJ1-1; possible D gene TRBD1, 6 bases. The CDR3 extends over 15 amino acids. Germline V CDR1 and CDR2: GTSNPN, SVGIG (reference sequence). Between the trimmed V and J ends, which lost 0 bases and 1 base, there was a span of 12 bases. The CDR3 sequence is CAWSVRRDKNTEAFF. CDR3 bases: TGTGCCTGGAGTGTAAGAAGGGACAAGAACACTGAAGCTTTCTTT. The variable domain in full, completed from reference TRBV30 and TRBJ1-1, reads SQTIHQWPATLVQPVGSPLSLECTVEGTSNPNLYWYRQAAGRGLQLLFYSVGIGQISSEVPQNLSASRPQDRQFILSSKKLLLSDSGFYLCAWSVRRDKNTEAFFGQGTRLTVV.

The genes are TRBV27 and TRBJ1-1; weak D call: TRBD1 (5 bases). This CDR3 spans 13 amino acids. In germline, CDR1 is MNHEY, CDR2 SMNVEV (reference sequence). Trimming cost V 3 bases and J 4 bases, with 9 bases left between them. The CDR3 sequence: CASSFGRGTEAFF. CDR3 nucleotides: TGTGCCAGCAGTTTCGGTAGGGGCACTGAAGCTTTCTTT.

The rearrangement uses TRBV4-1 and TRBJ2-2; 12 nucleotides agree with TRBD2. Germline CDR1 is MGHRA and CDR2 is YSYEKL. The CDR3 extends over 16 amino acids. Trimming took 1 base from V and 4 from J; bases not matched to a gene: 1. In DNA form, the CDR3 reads TGCGCCAGCAGCCAAGCTAGCGGGAGGGGCACCGGGGAGCTGTTTTTT. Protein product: CASSQASGRGTGELFF.

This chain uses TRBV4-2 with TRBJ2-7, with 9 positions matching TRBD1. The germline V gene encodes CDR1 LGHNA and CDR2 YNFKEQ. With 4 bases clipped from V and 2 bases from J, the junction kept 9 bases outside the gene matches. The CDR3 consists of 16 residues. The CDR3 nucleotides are TGTGCCAGCAGCCGAGACACGGGACAGGGAACCTACGAGCAGTACTTC. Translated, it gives CASSRDTGQGTYEQYF.

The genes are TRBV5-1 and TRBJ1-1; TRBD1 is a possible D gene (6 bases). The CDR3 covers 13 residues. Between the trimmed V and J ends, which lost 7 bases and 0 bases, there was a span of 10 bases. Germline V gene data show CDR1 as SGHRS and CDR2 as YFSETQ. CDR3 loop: CASRGQMNTEAFF. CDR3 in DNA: TGCGCCAGCCGAGGACAGATGAACACTGAAGCTTTCTTT.

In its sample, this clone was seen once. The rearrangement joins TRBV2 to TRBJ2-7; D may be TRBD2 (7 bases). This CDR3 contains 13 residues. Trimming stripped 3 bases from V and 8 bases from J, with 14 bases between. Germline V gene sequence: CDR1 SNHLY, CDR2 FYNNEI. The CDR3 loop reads CASSDGRGAQQYF. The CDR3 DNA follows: TGTGCCAGCAGTGACGGCCGGGGGGCTCAGCAGTACTTC.

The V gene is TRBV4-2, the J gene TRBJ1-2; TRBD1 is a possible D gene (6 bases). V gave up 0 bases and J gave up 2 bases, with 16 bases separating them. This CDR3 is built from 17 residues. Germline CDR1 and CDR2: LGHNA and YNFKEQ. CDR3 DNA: TGTGCCAGCAGCCAAGACCAAACAGGGATCGGAAACTATGGCTACACCTTC. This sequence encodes CASSQDQTGIGNYGYTF.